Shown below are 15 T cell receptor beta chains from a single sample sequenced in a study of T cell responses to AZD1222 COVID-19 vaccine (dated by TCRdb to the early 2020s). The time point label on this specimen signifies: baseline before first vaccination. The library was built by means of the immunoSEQ multiplex PCR assay. In its TCRdb copy, this immuneACCESS table keeps in-frame sequences only and misses some clones. Where compared with another copy, unresolved V genes explain less than half of these, and the others have no known cause. Recorded for this sample are 150,000 to 200,000 clones; 90% of them occurred a single time. The ten largest clones capture about 3% of the sample. Sample: peripheral blood, taken on day 0 of AZD1222 vaccination. The source is an adult in good health.

This chain uses TRBV7-9 with TRBJ2-3, with TRBD1 identical over 7 bases. The junction had 8 bases not matched to a gene; V was cut back by 3 bases and J by 5 bases. Germline CDR1 SEHNR, CDR2 FQNEAQ (reference sequence). The CDR3 has 15 residues. CDR3 in amino acids: CASSLGQLFKDTQYF. The CDR3 DNA sequence: TGTGCCAGCAGCTTGGGACAGTTGTTTAAAGATACGCAGTATTTT.

This clone was observed a single time. The chain is built from TRBV12-3 or TRBV12-4 and TRBJ2-2, with D unclear. The CDR3 loop spans 12 amino acids. Between the trimmed V and J ends, which lost 6 bases and 4 bases, there was a span of 6 bases. CDR3 protein: CASSPFTGELFF. The CDR3 nucleotides are TGTGCCAGCAGCCCGTTCACCGGGGAGCTGTTTTTT.

The chain joins TRBV6-2 or TRBV6-3 to TRBJ2-3; 14 bases align to TRBD2. Germline CDR1 and CDR2: MNHEY and SVGEGT. The CDR3 is made up of 19 amino acids. Unmatched junction bases numbered 6, after V lost 0 bases and J lost 1 base. The CDR3 region is CASSYSRTSGGLGTDTQYF. DNA for the CDR3: TGTGCCAGCAGTTACTCTCGGACTAGCGGGGGGCTGGGCACAGATACGCAGTATTTT.

The chain employs TRBV6-5 and TRBJ1-6; TRBD1 might be the D (5 bases). Germline CDR1 MNHEY, CDR2 SVGAGI. V was shortened by 6 bases and J by 7 bases, with 10 bases between the two germline ends. CDR3 size: 13 residues. The CDR3 protein is CASSDGGNSPLHF. The CDR3 DNA is TGTGCCAGCAGCGACGGGGGGAATTCACCCCTCCACTTT.

V usage is TRBV11-3 and J usage is TRBJ2-1; D may correspond to TRBD1 or TRBD2 (7 bases each). V was trimmed by 5 bases and J by 7 bases, leaving 12 bases between them. Germline assignment: CDR1 SGHNT and CDR2 YENEEA. The CDR3 extends over 13 amino acids. CDR3 nucleotide sequence: TGTGCCAGCAGCCAGGGGGGGCGAAATGAGCAGTTCTTC. It yields the protein CASSQGGRNEQFF.

The rearrangement joins TRBV11-2 to TRBJ1-1, with 9 bases aligning to TRBD1. The CDR3 is 17 residues long. V gave up 4 bases and J gave up 0 bases; unmatched junction bases: 9. Germline V gives CDR1 SGHAT, CDR2 FQNNGV. The CDR3 spells CASSSPPGQGLNTEAFF. In nucleotides, the CDR3 is TGTGCCAGCAGCTCCCCCCCGGGACAGGGTTTGAACACTGAAGCTTTCTTT.

The chain is built from TRBV5-8 and TRBJ2-5; 10 bases align to TRBD2. J gave up 1 base and V 2 bases, and 8 bases lay outside the gene matches. In germline, CDR1 is SGHTS, CDR2 YDEGEE. The length of the CDR3 is 17 residues. The CDR3 loop is CASSFDPAGGLQETQYF. The CDR3 DNA is TGTGCCAGCAGCTTTGACCCAGCGGGGGGGCTCCAAGAGACCCAGTACTTC.

The V and J genes are TRBV6-5 and TRBJ1-2; D is undetermined. The CDR3 has 13 amino acids. Trimming stripped 6 bases from V and 4 bases from J, with 12 bases between. Germline V gene sequence: CDR1 MNHEY, CDR2 SVGAGI. CDR3 sequence (DNA): TGTGCCAGCAGGCCGCGGGGTGGCTATGGCTACACCTTC. Amino acid sequence: CASRPRGGYGYTF.

The V and J genes are TRBV29-1 and TRBJ1-2, with 8 bases matching TRBD1. CDR1 SQVTM and CDR2 ANQGSEA come from the germline V gene. V gave up 1 base and J gave up 2 bases; unmatched junction bases: 6. The CDR3 consists of 15 residues. Here the CDR3 reads CSVEVQGALNYGYTF. The DNA for the CDR3 is TGCAGCGTTGAAGTGCAGGGGGCGCTCAACTATGGCTACACCTTC.

The genes are TRBV6-2 or TRBV6-3 and TRBJ1-5; D perhaps matches TRBD1 (5 bases). The V end lost 3 bases, the J end lost 6 bases, and 6 bases lay between the germline ends. Looked up from germline, CDR1 is MNHEY and CDR2 is SVGEGT. This CDR3 comprises 12 residues. The CDR3 region has the DNA TGTGCCAGCAGTTATGGGGGTCAGCCCCAGCATTTT. The encoded protein is CASSYGGQPQHF.

About this clone: Other DNA sequences in the same sample also yield this CDR3. V and J are TRBV3-1 (or the pseudogene TRBV3-2) and TRBJ1-1; D perhaps matches TRBD1 (5 bases). CDR1 is LGHDT, CDR2 YNNKEL, per germline (reference sequence). V dropped 0 bases and J dropped 11 bases, with 19 bases sitting between them. CDR3 length equals 15 residues. CDR3 residues: CASSQDSMVQGKAFF. The CDR3 region has the DNA TGTGCCAGCAGCCAAGATAGTATGGTGCAGGGAAAGGCTTTCTTT.

The J gene is TRBJ1-3, the V gene TRBV4-3; D remains unclear. The CDR3 spans 15 residues. With 1 base removed from V and 2 bases from J, the gap between germline ends came to 9 bases. In germline, CDR1 is LGHNA, CDR2 YSLEER. In DNA, the CDR3 is TGCGCCAGCAGCCAAGGGTCTGGGCCTGGAAACACCATATATTTT. This gives the protein CASSQGSGPGNTIYF.

The table lists this clone with a few counts. The rearrangement joins TRBV2 to TRBJ2-3; D perhaps matches TRBD1 (5 bases). In germline, CDR1 is SNHLY, CDR2 FYNNEI. The V and J ends lost 6 bases and 5 bases respectively, with 9 bases between them. The CDR3 is 12 residues long. CDR3 bases: TGTGCCAGCAGCCAGGGTGAAGATACGCAGTATTTT. This codes for CASSQGEDTQYF.

The rearrangement joins TRBV11-1 to TRBJ1-1, with 7 nucleotides matching TRBD1. After removal of 7 bases from V and 4 bases from J, the junction contained 6 bases not matched to a gene. The CDR3 sequence is 13 residues long. Germline V gene lookup returns CDR1 SGHAT and CDR2 FQDESV (reference sequence). CDR3 coding DNA: TGTGCCAGCAAATTGACAGGGCCCACTGAAGCTTTCTTT. It specifies CASKLTGPTEAFF. Full variable domain (rest looked up from reference TRBV11-1 and TRBJ1-1): EAEVAQSPRYKITEKSQAVAFWCDPISGHATLYWYRQILGQGPELLVQFQDESVVDDSQLPKDRFSAERLKGVDSTLKIQPAELGDSAMYLCASKLTGPTEAFFGQGTRLTVV.

CDR3 region: CATSRADSIQYF. The CDR3 DNA sequence: TGTGCCACCAGCAGGGCGGACAGCATTCAGTACTTC. The chain links TRBV15 to TRBJ2-4, with D tentatively TRBD1 (6 bases). The CDR3 is 12 amino acids. CDR1 LNHNV and CDR2 YYDKDF come from the germline V gene (reference sequence). Trimming took 3 bases from V and 9 from J, leaving 9 bases between them.